A single sample gave rise to the 32 T cell receptor beta chains below, sequenced in a study of blood T cells in healthy people across ages. Next came a second PCR, run for about 7 to 12 cycles, which used a sample-barcoded 5' primer along with a J-beta primer mix. One entry per CDR3 protein results from TCRdb running MiXCR on the 5' RACE reads. The sample shows more than 1 million distinct CDR3 sequences, 45% of them seen only once. Source material: blood. The receptor source for this set is an older woman in good health.

This clonotype was seen many times. The chain links TRBV20-1 to TRBJ2-5; D possibly matches TRBD1 or TRBD2 (5 bases each). The V and J ends lost 6 bases and 4 bases respectively, with 12 bases between them. Germline CDR1 reads DFQATT; CDR2 reads SNEGSKA (reference sequence). The CDR3 loop spans 12 amino acids. As DNA, the CDR3 is TGCAGTGCGAGGACAAGCGGAGAGACCCAGTACTTC. This translates into CSARTSGETQYF.

The chain is built from TRBV20-1 and TRBJ1-2; TRBD1 matches at 7 bases. The CDR3 covers 13 residues. Germline values: CDR1 DFQATT, CDR2 SNEGSKA (reference sequence). The ends lost 2 bases at V and 3 bases at J; junction bases unmatched: 3. Here the CDR3 DNA reads TGCAGTGCTAGACCTCAGGGGGACTATGGCTACACCTTC. Protein: CSARPQGDYGYTF.

V usage is TRBV25-1 and J usage is TRBJ1-4, with 7 bases aligning to TRBD1. V lost 1 base, J lost 4 bases, and 3 bases stayed unmatched. The germline V gene has CDR1 MGHDK and CDR2 SYGVNS. This CDR3 has 15 amino acids. CDR3 in amino acids: CASSESRDSNEKLFF. The CDR3 DNA is TGTGCCAGCAGTGAATCCCGGGACAGTAATGAAAAACTGTTTTTT.

This clonotype has a count of ten or more. The V and J genes are TRBV29-1 and TRBJ2-5, with D unresolved. Trimming took off 5 bases at V and 5 bases at J, with 12 bases between the two ends. Germline V lookup: CDR1 SQVTM, CDR2 ANQGSEA. This CDR3 is built from 12 residues. The DNA of the CDR3 is TGCAGCGTTAGGGTCTCCGCGGAGACCCAGTACTTC. Translating it yields CSVRVSAETQYF.

This chain connects TRBV5-1 to TRBJ2-1, with 13 bases matching TRBD2. Germline trimming cut 4 bases from V and 6 bases from J; bases unmatched to any gene: 10. The CDR3 runs to 17 residues. CDR1 and CDR2 (germline): SGHRS, YFSETQ. The CDR3 DNA reads as TGCGCCAGCAGCCCGGGACTAGCGGGAATGAGGCGCAATGAGCAGTTCTTC. Protein sequence: CASSPGLAGMRRNEQFF.

In its sample, this clonotype was seen a few times. This sequence joins TRBV5-1 and TRBJ1-2; D is uncertain. V lost 1 base and J lost 5, with 9 bases in between. This CDR3 has 13 amino acids. Germline CDR1 is SGHRS and CDR2 is YFSETQ. The CDR3 bases are TGCGCCAGCAGCTTGTTGGGCTCGTATGGCTACACCTTC. Protein: CASSLLGSYGYTF.

The chain carries TRBV28 and TRBJ2-3; D gene unclear. Per the germline V gene, CDR1 is MDHEN and CDR2 is SYDVKM. The CDR3 spans 13 residues. The V gene lost 9 bases and the J gene lost 2 bases, with 12 bases spanning the gap. CDR3 protein: CASLLGHTDTQYF. The CDR3 DNA reads as TGTGCCAGTTTACTGGGCCACACAGATACGCAGTATTTT.

This clonotype was detected once. The chain has TRBV12-3 or TRBV12-4 and TRBJ1-6; 7 nucleotides align to TRBD1. V lost 6 bases, J lost 10 bases, and 9 bases stayed unmatched. The CDR3 covers 14 residues. The CDR3 sequence is CASSSLTGRSPLHF. Written as DNA, the CDR3 is TGTGCCAGCAGCTCCTTGACAGGGAGGTCACCCCTCCACTTT.

In its sample, this clonotype was seen a few times. The CDR3 sequence is CASSASGTSTDTQYF. The CDR3, as DNA: TGTGCCAGCAGCGCTAGCGGGACTAGCACAGATACGCAGTATTTT. The chain has TRBV9 and TRBJ2-3; TRBD2 agrees at 9 bases. There are 15 residues in the CDR3. Trimming removed 3 bases from V and 0 bases from J; junction bases left unmatched: 2. Germline loops: CDR1 SGDLS, CDR2 YYNGEE.

This clonotype has more than one count but fewer than ten. The V and J genes are TRBV29-1 and TRBJ2-5, with unresolved D. The V gene's germline CDR1 is SQVTM and CDR2 ANQGSEA. CDR3 length: 11 amino acids. The V gene lost 4 bases and the J gene lost 4 bases, with 7 bases spanning the gap. CDR3 bases: TGCAGCGTTGGCATCGGAGAGACCCAGTACTTC. Translation: CSVGIGETQYF.

This clonotype was counted a single time. The chain uses TRBV9 and TRBJ1-1, with 9 bases matching TRBD1. CDR1 and CDR2 from the germline V gene are SGDLS and YYNGEE. The CDR3 length is 17 residues. V lost 0 bases and J lost 1; bases outside the gene matches: 7. CDR3 amino acids: CASSVVPGQGPNTEAFF. DNA for the CDR3: TGTGCCAGCAGCGTAGTCCCGGGACAGGGCCCGAACACTGAAGCTTTCTTT. The entire variable domain, with the rest obtained from reference TRBV9 and TRBJ1-1, is as follows: DSGVTQTPKHLITATGQRVTLRCSPRSGDLSVYWYQQSLDQGLQFLIQYYNGEERAKGNILERFSAQQFPDLHSELNLSSLELGDSALYFCASSVVPGQGPNTEAFFGQGTRLTVV.

The chain is built from TRBV12-3 or TRBV12-4 and TRBJ2-1; TRBD2 matches at 7 bases. The length of the CDR3 is 16 residues. J gave up 4 bases and V 5 bases, and 11 bases lay outside the gene matches. The CDR3 reads CASSGLDGAVYNEQFF. For the CDR3, the DNA is TGTGCCAGCAGTGGACTAGACGGGGCCGTTTACAATGAGCAGTTCTTC.

This sequence joins TRBV7-3 and TRBJ2-1; D ambiguous. The CDR3 length is 13 residues. V lost 0 bases, J lost 10 bases, and 10 bases lay in between. Germline V CDR1 and CDR2: SGHTA, FQGTGA. CDR3 nucleotide sequence: TGTGCCAGCAGCTTAACCCTTTTTGAAGAGCAGTTCTTC. As protein: CASSLTLFEEQFF.

This clonotype showed up just a few times. V and J are TRBV20-1 and TRBJ2-7, with TRBD2 matching 15 bases. V dropped 5 bases and J dropped 6; count of bases not matched to a gene: 8. The CDR3 length is 15 residues. Germline CDR1 DFQATT, CDR2 SNEGSKA (reference sequence). This chain's CDR3 is CSAEGLAGGLGEQYF. The CDR3 bases are TGCAGTGCTGAGGGACTAGCGGGAGGTTTAGGCGAGCAGTACTTC.

The rearrangement links TRBV7-2 to TRBJ2-1; tentative D call: TRBD2 (6 bases). Trimming stripped 0 bases from V and 0 bases from J, with 15 bases between. The length of the CDR3 is 18 residues. The germline CDR1 and CDR2 sequences are SGHTA and FQGNSA. The CDR3 region has the DNA TGTGCCAGCAGCTTAGCCTCGAGTAGCGGTAGCTCCTACAATGAGCAGTTCTTC. Translated: CASSLASSSGSSYNEQFF.

This clonotype was recorded a few times. The CDR3, as DNA: TGTGCCAGCAGCTTTATGGCGGGAGGTGAGCAGTTCTTC. Translated: CASSFMAGGEQFF. The gene calls are TRBV7-3 and TRBJ2-1, with 8 bases lining up with TRBD2. CDR3 size: 13 residues. Germline values: CDR1 SGHTA, CDR2 FQGTGA. J was trimmed by 9 bases and V by 3 bases; bases with no gene match: 4.

Concerning this clonotype: A read error may produce the germline difference seen at one junction end. The chain is built from TRBV20-1 and TRBJ2-7, with D possibly being TRBD1 or TRBD2 (5 bases each). Germline lookup yields CDR1 DFQATT and CDR2 SNEGSKA (reference sequence). The CDR3 length is 12 residues. For the CDR3, the DNA is TGCAGCGCTAGGGACCATACCTACGAGCAGTACTTC. Translating gives CSARDHTYEQYF.

The rearrangement uses TRBV6-6 and TRBJ2-5, with 8 bases fitting TRBD1. The CDR3 runs 13 residues. Germline trimming cut 6 bases from V and 11 bases from J; bases unmatched to any gene: 11. The germline V gene encodes CDR1 MNHNY and CDR2 SVGAGI (reference sequence). The DNA of the CDR3 is TGTGCCAGCAGCCCAGACAGGGGTGTAGCGCAGTACTTC. It codes for CASSPDRGVAQYF.

The chain recombines TRBV12-5 with TRBJ2-7; tentative D call: TRBD2 (6 bases). The CDR3 length is 15 residues. Per germline, CDR1 LGHNT and CDR2 FRNRAP. The V gene lost 1 base and the J gene lost 5 bases, with 15 bases spanning the gap. Here the CDR3 reads CASGLGAGGTDEQYF. The CDR3 nucleotides read TGTGCTAGTGGTTTGGGGGCAGGAGGGACCGACGAGCAGTACTTC.

This clonotype was detected many times. J is TRBJ2-1 and V is TRBV19, with 7 bases matching TRBD2. The V gene end was trimmed by 7 bases and the J gene end by 8 bases; junction bases not matched to a gene: 17. This CDR3 contains 16 residues. Germline CDR1 and CDR2: LNHDA and SQIVND (reference sequence). This CDR3 reads CASTAVWGGGPYEQFF. DNA of the CDR3: TGTGCCAGTACCGCGGTATGGGGGGGAGGGCCTTATGAGCAGTTCTTC.

The V gene is TRBV2, the J gene TRBJ2-7; D is possibly TRBD1 (6 bases). In germline, CDR1 is SNHLY, CDR2 FYNNEI. The CDR3 has 14 residues. Trimming took off 8 bases at V and 5 bases at J, with 19 bases between the two ends. The CDR3 region has the DNA TGTGCCAGCCGTTCACAGGGTAGTGTGGACGAGCAGTACTTC. Amino acid sequence: CASRSQGSVDEQYF.

This clonotype was recorded a few times. The chain combines TRBV6-1 with TRBJ2-4, with D perhaps being TRBD1 or TRBD2 (5 bases each). From germline, CDR1 is MNHNS and CDR2 SASEGT. The CDR3 spans 15 residues. V lost 8 bases and J lost 1, with 15 bases in between. The CDR3 sequence: CASLEGMGAKNIQYF. For the CDR3, the DNA is TGTGCCAGCCTCGAGGGGATGGGGGCCAAAAACATTCAGTACTTC.

The chain carries TRBV20-1 and TRBJ2-4; 9 bases match TRBD1. With 3 bases clipped from V and 13 bases from J, the junction kept 19 bases outside the gene matches. Germline V gene data show CDR1 as DFQATT and CDR2 as SNEGSKA (reference sequence). The CDR3 is made up of 16 amino acids. CDR3 in DNA: TGCAGTGCTAGCCCCTCCCCCGGGACAGGGTGGGAAGAGCAGTACTTC. It encodes CSASPSPGTGWEEQYF.

V gene TRBV11-2 combines with J gene TRBJ2-5; 9 bases map to TRBD1. The trim removed 4 bases at V and 2 bases at J, leaving 5 bases unmatched. The CDR3 runs 15 residues. Germline CDR1 reads SGHAT; CDR2 reads FQNNGV. The CDR3 loop reads CASSSGQGLQETQYF. The DNA for the CDR3 is TGTGCCAGCAGCTCGGGACAGGGTCTGCAAGAGACCCAGTACTTC.

This clonotype was detected ten times or more. The genes are TRBV7-2 and TRBJ2-5, with D possibly called TRBD1 or TRBD2 (5 bases each). The CDR3 extends over 13 amino acids. Trimming left V 5 bases short and J 11 bases short, with 18 bases between. CDR1 is SGHTA and CDR2 is FQGNSA in the germline V gene. CDR3 nucleotides: TGTGCCAGCAGCCCAGTGCCGGGGACCGCACAGTACTTC. Amino acid sequence: CASSPVPGTAQYF.

The rearrangement uses TRBV12-3 or TRBV12-4 and TRBJ1-5, with 12 bases aligning to TRBD1. This CDR3 is 14 amino acids long. Trimming took 6 bases from V and 5 from J; bases not matched to a gene: 2. CDR3 DNA: TGTGCCAGCAGGGGACAGGGGGCACATCAGCCCCAGCATTTT. Amino acids: CASRGQGAHQPQHF.

This clonotype occurred a few times. The chain combines TRBV6-1 with TRBJ2-1; 8 positions agree with TRBD2. There are 15 residues in the CDR3. Trimming at V came to 4 bases and at J to 5 bases, leaving 7 bases not matched to a gene. Germline CDR1 is MNHNS and CDR2 is SASEGT. CDR3 DNA sequence: TGTGCCAGCAGTGGAATACTAGCGGTTAACAATGAGCAGTTCTTC. Amino acids: CASSGILAVNNEQFF.

The rearrangement links TRBV6-5 to TRBJ1-6; 9 bases align to TRBD1. J gave up 7 bases and V 6 bases, and 7 bases lay outside the gene matches. The germline CDR1 and CDR2 sequences are MNHEY and SVGAGI. The CDR3 loop spans 15 amino acids. The CDR3 DNA sequence: TGTGCCAGCAGGGAACAGGGGGCGAGAAATTCACCCCTCCACTTT. It encodes CASREQGARNSPLHF.

This clonotype was found many times. The chain joins TRBV6-1 to TRBJ2-1, with 8 bases identical to TRBD2. CDR1 MNHNS and CDR2 SASEGT come from the germline V gene. V lost 5 bases, J lost 3 bases, and 9 bases stayed unmatched. The CDR3 length is 16 residues. This CDR3 reads CASSWHGRALYNEQFF. For the CDR3, the DNA is TGTGCCAGCAGTTGGCACGGGAGGGCCCTCTACAATGAGCAGTTCTTC.

The chain employs TRBV15 and TRBJ2-1; 11 bases match TRBD2. From germline, CDR1 is LNHNV and CDR2 YYDKDF (reference sequence). Unmatched junction bases numbered 5, after V lost 1 base and J lost 9 bases. The CDR3 consists of 15 residues. The DNA for the CDR3 is TGTGCCACCAGCAGAGGCGGGACTAGCGGAGTTGAGCAGTTCTTC. Residues: CATSRGGTSGVEQFF.

A remark on this clonotype: This may stem from a read error, because a much larger clone lies one nucleotide away. The chain recombines TRBV4-2 with TRBJ2-4; no reliable D call. The J call may be in error: the DNA end matches TRBJ2-7 better. CDR3 length: 14 amino acids. Germline V gene lookup returns CDR1 LGHNA and CDR2 YNFKEQ. Here the CDR3 reads CASSPADSVYEQYF. DNA for the CDR3: TGTGCCAGCAGCCCAGCCGACTCCGTCTACGAGCAGTACTTC.

J is TRBJ1-5 and V is TRBV20-1; D possibly corresponds to TRBD1 (5 bases). Per the germline V gene, CDR1 is DFQATT and CDR2 is SNEGSKA (reference sequence). V was shortened by 3 bases and J by 4 bases, with 13 bases between the two germline ends. The CDR3 extends over 14 amino acids. CDR3 coding DNA: TGCAGTGCTAGTAGGGACCGGGCTAATCAGCCCCAGCATTTT. Its translation: CSASRDRANQPQHF.